One sample yielded the 7 T cell receptor beta chains listed below, sequenced in a study of T cell changes during pregnancy in multiple sclerosis. Measured with immunoSEQ multiplex PCR; TCRdb has only the in-frame clones, and not every one. The data show 93,000 or so clones, about 90% seen once. The specimen was peripheral blood, collected after pregnancy. The source is a female donor with multiple sclerosis, enrolled in a pregnancy study.

The rearrangement links TRBV5-1 to TRBJ2-7, with D tentatively TRBD2 (6 bases). The germline CDR1 and CDR2 sequences are SGHRS and YFSETQ. CDR3 length: 13 residues. V was cut by 3 bases and J by 5 bases, with 12 bases left in between. The CDR3 coding sequence is TGCGCCAGCAGCTCCGGGACTCCTCACGAGCAGTACTTC. This codes for CASSSGTPHEQYF.

This chain connects TRBV28 to TRBJ1-2; no reliable D call. The V end was cut by 1 base, the J end by 8 bases, with 11 bases between. This CDR3 spans 13 amino acids. The germline gives CDR1 MDHEN, CDR2 SYDVKM. The CDR3 nucleotides are TGTGCCAGCAGTTTATTAGATCCGAGGGGCTACACCTTC. This sequence encodes CASSLLDPRGYTF.

The chain links TRBV27 to TRBJ2-7; tentatively, D is TRBD1 (6 bases). CDR3 length: 12 residues. V lost 4 bases, J lost 4 bases, and 8 bases lay in between. The germline V gene has CDR1 MNHEY and CDR2 SMNVEV (reference sequence). The CDR3: CASSSTGYEQYF. For the CDR3, the DNA is TGTGCCAGCAGTTCGACAGGTTACGAGCAGTACTTC.

The V gene is TRBV4-2, the J gene TRBJ1-4, with a possible D match to TRBD1 (6 bases). Trimming took off 3 bases at V and 5 bases at J, with 16 bases between the two ends. Germline V gives CDR1 LGHNA, CDR2 YNFKEQ. This CDR3 has 16 amino acids. This chain's CDR3 is CASSQSSGQGNEKLFF. The CDR3 bases are TGTGCCAGCAGCCAGTCGTCGGGACAAGGGAATGAAAAACTGTTTTTT.

The chain links TRBV7-9 to TRBJ2-2, with a possible D match to TRBD2 (6 bases). This CDR3 has 16 amino acids. Germline CDR1 is SEHNR and CDR2 is FQNEAQ (reference sequence). V dropped 1 base and J dropped 2 bases, with 11 bases sitting between them. CDR3 sequence (DNA): TGTGCCAGCAGCTTAGGGACTAACCGAAACACCGGGGAGCTGTTTTTT. Amino acids: CASSLGTNRNTGELFF.

Here the CDR3 reads CASSQGFAGTDTQYF. The CDR3 DNA reads as TGTGCCAGCAGCCAAGGATTTGCGGGGACAGATACGCAGTATTTT. This sequence joins TRBV7-2 and TRBJ2-3; perhaps TRBD2 as D (6 bases). V lost 5 bases and J lost 3, with 15 bases in between. The CDR3 length is 15 residues. Germline-derived CDR1 and CDR2 are SGHTA and FQGNSA.

The CDR3 region has the DNA TGTGCCAGCAGCGCCAGGGGGCGGCTCCAAGAGACCCAGTACTTC. Translation: CASSARGRLQETQYF. The chain joins TRBV27 to TRBJ2-5; 8 positions agree with TRBD1. CDR1 and CDR2 (germline): MNHEY, SMNVEV (reference sequence). The CDR3 spans 15 residues. Trimming at V came to 6 bases and at J to 1 base, leaving 7 bases not matched to a gene.